This T cell receptor beta chain was sequenced for a study of blood T cell repertoires in COVID-19 (dated by TCRdb to about 2020). At the level of the whole study: Collaborator samples came from the United States, Italy and Spain and covered acute and convalescent phases of COVID-19. The material from the prospective study consisted of cDNA or gDNA derived from T cells, B-cell-depleted T cells, or PBMCs. The dataset comprised deeply sampled blood TCRbeta repertoires from subjects exposed to, actively infected with, or recovered from COVID-19. The repertoires were made available in a free public database intended to serve as a resource for research on the immune response to SARS-CoV-2. Samples came from the ongoing ImmuneRACE study (first 160 participants) plus 1,254 subjects from 6 global collaborators. A de-identified subject ID, COVID-19 status, age in years and sex were almost always included in the sample metadata. HLA class I and class II types, where available, came from metadata supplied by the sample provider rather than from assay-based typing.

In the case of this clone: Its antigen is still unknown. Base quality data are lacking; no much larger clone is found one base away.

The full study reports these points: The amount of clinical and demographic metadata varied by source and participant and was provided uncurated.

Each collaborating institution followed its own protocols to collect whole blood in K2EDTA tubes. Collaborator samples were shipped for TCRbeta analysis as frozen whole blood, isolated PBMCs, or DNA extracted from either sample type. From cysteine to phenylalanine, the CDR3 is 15 amino acids long. The entry retains the CDR3 DNA only, 45 bases that are in frame from base 1. Based on the germline V gene, the CDR1 and CDR2 sequences are SGHTA and FQGNSA. V gives up 1 base and J gives up 9 bases, and the segment between their germline ends measures 16 bases. TCRbeta CDR3 regions were amplified from genomic DNA using the immunoSEQ Assay, a bias-controlled multiplex PCR. In the authors' own workflow: Nucleated cell counts per sample were estimated from amplification of reference gene primers within the assay. To quantify the absolute abundance of each unique TCRbeta CDR3 rearrangement, sequence reads were collapsed and filtered. For each sample, productive Simpson clonality was calculated as the square root of Simpson's diversity index across productive rearrangements. This immuneACCESS table, as held by TCRdb, lists in-frame sequences with V and J called but not all clones. Of the missing ones, under half trace to an unresolved V gene in checked studies; the others have no known cause. That table supplies the V and J calls and clone size; D and trimming were determined from the DNA. Present in this sample are 85,000 to 90,000 clones, 65% to 90% of which were seen just once. The top ten constitute roughly 15% of the sample.

Material for sequencing was peripheral blood. The source of this sequence is a woman older than 75 with active or convalescent COVID-19. The sequence joins TRBV7-2 to TRBJ2-1; 8 matching bases give a weak D call of TRBD1. This receptor has the CDR3 CASSLVADREGEQFF. The nucleotide sequence is given as TGTGCCAGCAGCTTAGTGGCGGACAGGGAGGGTGAGCAGTTCTTC.